The following is a TCR beta chain sequence with its context. CDR1 and CDR2 from the germline V gene are MNHEY and SMNVEV (reference sequence). V was shortened by 4 bases and J by 0 bases, with 13 bases between the two germline ends. The CDR3 is 17 residues long. Primers used in a second PCR of about 7 to 12 cycles were a sample-barcoded 5' primer and a J-beta primer mix. TCRdb redid the calling of the 5' RACE reads with MiXCR, one entry per CDR3 protein. The data contain approximately 1.5 million distinct CDR3 sequences, about 32% of them singletons. The data derive from a study of blood T cells in healthy people across ages.

V is TRBV27 and J is TRBJ2-6, with D uncertain. The specimen was blood. This sequence was found in a woman aged 25 to 39 in good health. CDR3: CASSSLWAVSGANVLTF. The CDR3 DNA reads as TGTGCCAGCAGTTCCCTATGGGCGGTCTCTGGGGCCAACGTCCTGACTTTC. The full variable domain, completed using reference TRBV27 and TRBJ2-6, is EAQVTQNPRYLITVTGKKLTVTCSQNMNHEYMSWYRQDPGLGLRQIYYSMNVEVTDKGDVPEGYKVSRKEKRNFPLILESPSPNQTSLYFCASSSLWAVSGANVLTFGAGSRLTVL.